This TCR beta chain was obtained from a study of CD8 T cells in ankylosing spondylitis. There are a few counts of this clonotype. The target antigen is unknown. Germline V gives CDR1 DFQATT, CDR2 SNEGSKA (reference sequence). V was shortened by 3 bases and J by 0 bases, with 13 bases between the two germline ends. The CDR3 is 15 amino acids. MiXCR was run by TCRdb on the 5' RACE reads, yielding one entry per CDR3 protein. The sample includes nearly 350,000 distinct CDR3 sequences, 14% to 15% of them seen just once. Broader study findings: Significantly higher representation of disease-linked clones was reported for matched ankylosing spondylitis synovial fluid. Clones that were linked to disease were CD8+ and were relatively rare in peripheral blood. Past research had described some motif variants in reactive arthritis synovial fluid and blood.

The sequence was obtained from a male donor with ankylosing spondylitis or in good health (not recorded which). Sequencing used blood, either unsorted or a sorted T cell fraction (not recorded which). The chain employs TRBV20-1 and TRBJ2-3, with D uncertain. CDR3 residues: CSASPQDRSTDTQYF. The CDR3 nucleotides are TGCAGTGCTAGCCCGCAGGACCGAAGCACAGATACGCAGTATTTT.